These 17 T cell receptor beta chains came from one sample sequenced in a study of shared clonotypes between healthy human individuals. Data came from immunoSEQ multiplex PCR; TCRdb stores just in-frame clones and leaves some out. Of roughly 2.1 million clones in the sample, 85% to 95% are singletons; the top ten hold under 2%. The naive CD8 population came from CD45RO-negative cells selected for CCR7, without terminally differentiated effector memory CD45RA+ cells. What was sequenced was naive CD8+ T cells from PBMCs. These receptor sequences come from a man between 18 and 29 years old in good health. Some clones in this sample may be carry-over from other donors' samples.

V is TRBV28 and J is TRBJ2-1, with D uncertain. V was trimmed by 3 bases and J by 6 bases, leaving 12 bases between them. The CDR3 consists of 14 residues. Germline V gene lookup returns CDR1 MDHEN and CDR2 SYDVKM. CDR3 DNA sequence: TGTGCCAGCAGTTTTGGTGCTAGACGCAATGAGCAGTTCTTC. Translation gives CASSFGARRNEQFF.

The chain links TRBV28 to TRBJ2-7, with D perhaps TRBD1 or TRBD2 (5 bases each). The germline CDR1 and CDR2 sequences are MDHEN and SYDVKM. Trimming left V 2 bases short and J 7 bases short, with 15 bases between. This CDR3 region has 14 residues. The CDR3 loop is CASSLQGVLGEQYF. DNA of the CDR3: TGTGCCAGCAGTTTACAGGGAGTGTTAGGGGAGCAGTACTTC.

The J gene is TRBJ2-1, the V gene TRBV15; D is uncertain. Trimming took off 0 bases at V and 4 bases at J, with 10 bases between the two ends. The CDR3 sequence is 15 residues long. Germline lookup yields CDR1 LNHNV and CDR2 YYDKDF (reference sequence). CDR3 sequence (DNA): TGTGCCACCAGCAGAGACAGGTCCGGGTACAATGAGCAGTTCTTC. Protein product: CATSRDRSGYNEQFF.

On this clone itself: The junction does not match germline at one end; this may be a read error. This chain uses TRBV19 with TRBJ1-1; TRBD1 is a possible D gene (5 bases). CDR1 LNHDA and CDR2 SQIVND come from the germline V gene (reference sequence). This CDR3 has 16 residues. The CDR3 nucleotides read TGTGCCAATAGTATATCAAGGGGAGGTGGGAACACTGAAGCTTTCTTT. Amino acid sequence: CANSISRGGGNTEAFF.

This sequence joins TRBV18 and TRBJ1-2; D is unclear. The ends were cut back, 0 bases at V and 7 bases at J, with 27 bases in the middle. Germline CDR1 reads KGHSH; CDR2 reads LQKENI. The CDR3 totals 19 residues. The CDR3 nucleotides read TGTGCCAGCTCACCACCAAGGTCTGAAGACCCCATCTTCGTTGGTGGCTACACCTTC. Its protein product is CASSPPRSEDPIFVGGYTF.

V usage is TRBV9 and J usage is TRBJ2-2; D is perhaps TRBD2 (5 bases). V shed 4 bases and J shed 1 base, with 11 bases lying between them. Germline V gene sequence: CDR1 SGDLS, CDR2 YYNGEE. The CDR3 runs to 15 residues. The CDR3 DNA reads TGTGCCAGCAGCCCGAGGGTGGTGAACACCGGGGAGCTGTTTTTT. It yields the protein CASSPRVVNTGELFF.

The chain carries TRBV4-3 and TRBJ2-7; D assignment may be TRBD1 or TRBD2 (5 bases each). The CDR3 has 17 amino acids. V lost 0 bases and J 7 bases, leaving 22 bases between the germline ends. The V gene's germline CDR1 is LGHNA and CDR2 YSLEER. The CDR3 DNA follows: TGCGCCAGCAGCCAAGACTTTAGGGACCGCACCTTCGCTGAGCAGTACTTC. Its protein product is CASSQDFRDRTFAEQYF.

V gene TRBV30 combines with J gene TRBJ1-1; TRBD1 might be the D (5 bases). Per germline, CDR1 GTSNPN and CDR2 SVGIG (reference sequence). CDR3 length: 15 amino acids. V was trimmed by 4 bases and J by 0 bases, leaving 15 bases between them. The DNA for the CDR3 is TGTGCCTGGACCACTTTCGACAGCGTGAACACTGAAGCTTTCTTT. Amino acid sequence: CAWTTFDSVNTEAFF.

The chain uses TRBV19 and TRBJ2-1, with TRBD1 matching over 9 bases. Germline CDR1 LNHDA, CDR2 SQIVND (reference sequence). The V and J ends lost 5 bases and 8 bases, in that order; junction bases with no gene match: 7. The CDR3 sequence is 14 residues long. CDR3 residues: CASSPGTGSDEQFF. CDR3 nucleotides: TGTGCCAGTAGTCCCGGGACAGGGAGCGATGAGCAGTTCTTC. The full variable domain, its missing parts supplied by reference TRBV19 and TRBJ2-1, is DGGITQSPKYLFRKEGQNVTLSCEQNLNHDAMYWYRQDPGQGLRLIYYSQIVNDFQKGDIAEGYSVSREKKESFPLTVTSAQKNPTAFYLCASSPGTGSDEQFFGPGTRLTVL.

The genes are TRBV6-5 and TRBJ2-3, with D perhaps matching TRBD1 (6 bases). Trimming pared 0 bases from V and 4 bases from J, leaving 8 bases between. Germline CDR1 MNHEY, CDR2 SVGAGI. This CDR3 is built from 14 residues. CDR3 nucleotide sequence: TGTGCCAGCAGTTACTCATACAGGGCAGATACGCAGTATTTT. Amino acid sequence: CASSYSYRADTQYF.

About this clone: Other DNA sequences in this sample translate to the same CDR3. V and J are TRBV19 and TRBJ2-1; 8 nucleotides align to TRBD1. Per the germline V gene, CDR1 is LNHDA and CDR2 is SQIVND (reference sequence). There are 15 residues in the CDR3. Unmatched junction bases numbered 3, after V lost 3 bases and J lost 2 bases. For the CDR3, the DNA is TGTGCCAGTAGTATCGGCAGGGGGCCCTACAATGAGCAGTTCTTC. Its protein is CASSIGRGPYNEQFF.

CDR3 bases: TGTGCCAGCAGTGAAGCGTCCGAGCAGTACTTC. Its protein product is CASSEASEQYF. V is TRBV6-5 and J is TRBJ2-7, with D hard to call. V lost 5 bases to trimming and J lost 6 bases, with 8 bases between them. Germline V gene data show CDR1 as MNHEY and CDR2 as SVGAGI. This CDR3 has 11 amino acids.

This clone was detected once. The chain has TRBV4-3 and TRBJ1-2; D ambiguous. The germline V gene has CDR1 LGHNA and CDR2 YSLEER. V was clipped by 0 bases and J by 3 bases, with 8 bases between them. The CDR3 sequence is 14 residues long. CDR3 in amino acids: CASSQDRRDYGYTF. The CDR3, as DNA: TGCGCCAGCAGCCAAGATCGGCGGGACTATGGCTACACCTTC.

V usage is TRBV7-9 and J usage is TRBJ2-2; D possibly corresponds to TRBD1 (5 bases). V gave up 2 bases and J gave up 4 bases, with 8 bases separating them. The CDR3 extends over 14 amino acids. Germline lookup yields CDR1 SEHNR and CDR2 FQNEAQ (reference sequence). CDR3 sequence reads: CASSLFQGTGELFF. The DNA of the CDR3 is TGTGCCAGCAGCTTATTTCAGGGCACCGGGGAGCTGTTTTTT.

CDR3: CATGGVSSGTYEQYF. In DNA form, the CDR3 reads TGTGCCACCGGGGGGGTTTCTAGCGGCACCTACGAGCAGTACTTC. This chain connects TRBV15 to TRBJ2-7, with 7 bases fitting TRBD2. The CDR3 contains 15 residues. The trim removed 8 bases at V and 2 bases at J, leaving 12 bases unmatched. Germline V gene sequence: CDR1 LNHNV, CDR2 YYDKDF (reference sequence).

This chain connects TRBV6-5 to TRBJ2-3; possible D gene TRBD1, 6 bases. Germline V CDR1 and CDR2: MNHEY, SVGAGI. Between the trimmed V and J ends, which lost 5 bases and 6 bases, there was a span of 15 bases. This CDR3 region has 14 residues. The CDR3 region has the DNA TGTGCCAGCAGTAACAGGGATGAAGGGGATACGCAGTATTTT. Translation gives CASSNRDEGDTQYF.

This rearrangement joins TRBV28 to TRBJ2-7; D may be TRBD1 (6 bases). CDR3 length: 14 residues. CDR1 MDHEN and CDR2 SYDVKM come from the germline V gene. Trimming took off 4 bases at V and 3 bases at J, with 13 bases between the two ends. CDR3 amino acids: CASSSRDTGYEQYF. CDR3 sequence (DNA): TGTGCCAGCAGTTCGAGGGACACCGGCTACGAGCAGTACTTC.